The rows below give T cell receptor beta chains drawn from one sample of a study of blood T cell repertoires in COVID-19. Profiled with immunoSEQ multiplex PCR; TCRdb holds only in-frame clones, not every one. The profile shows around 94,000 clones, 78% of them singletons. The sequencing sample was made of peripheral blood. These receptors all stem from a man between 60 and 75 years old with active or convalescent COVID-19. Both conserved end residues are part of each CDR3. Each record gives: CDR3 DNA, CDR3 protein, J gene, CDR3 length, D gene, clone size, V gene. D genes are given only for firm matches. Not all rows give a size; the values are once, few, many and, for expanded clones, a class.

TGTGCCATCAGTGAGACACAGGGGGCGACGTTGGGGACTGAAGCTTTCTTT	CAISETQGATLGTEAFF	TRBJ1-1	17	TRBD1	.	TRBV10-3
TGTGCCAGCTCACCGAGGTTAATCCTCGGTGGGACTGAAGCTTTCTTT	CASSPRLILGGTEAFF	TRBJ1-1	16	.	.	TRBV18
TGTGCCAGTAAGGCAGGACATCGCTCGTATAATTCACCCCTCCACTTT	CASKAGHRSYNSPLHF	TRBJ1-6	16	.	.	TRBV19
TGTGCCAGCAGCTTATATCAGGGGGACACTGAAGCTTTCTTT	CASSLYQGDTEAFF	TRBJ1-1	14	TRBD1	.	TRBV7-9
TGTGCCAGCAGTCTCTTAGGTTCGGGGGACTCCCGAGAAAAACTGTTTTTT	CASSLLGSGDSREKLFF	TRBJ1-4	17	.	.	TRBV7-6
TGTGCCAGCAGAGCGGGAGGGACTGAGCAGTTCTTC	CASRAGGTEQFF	TRBJ2-1	12	TRBD2	few	TRBV6-5
TGTGCCTGGAGTGTACAGGGAAACACCATATATTTT	CAWSVQGNTIYF	TRBJ1-3	12	.	few	TRBV30
TGTGCCAGCAGTTTGGGACTAGCGGGGAGCACAGATACGCAGTATTTT	CASSLGLAGSTDTQYF	TRBJ2-3	16	TRBD2	once	TRBV28
TGTGCCAGCAGTGACTCTGGCACCTATAATTCACCCCTCCACTTT	CASSDSGTYNSPLHF	TRBJ1-6	15	.	.	TRBV6-5
TGTGCCAGTAACCTACGGGGGGGGAACAATGAGCAGTTCTTC	CASNLRGGNNEQFF	TRBJ2-1	14	TRBD2	.	TRBV19